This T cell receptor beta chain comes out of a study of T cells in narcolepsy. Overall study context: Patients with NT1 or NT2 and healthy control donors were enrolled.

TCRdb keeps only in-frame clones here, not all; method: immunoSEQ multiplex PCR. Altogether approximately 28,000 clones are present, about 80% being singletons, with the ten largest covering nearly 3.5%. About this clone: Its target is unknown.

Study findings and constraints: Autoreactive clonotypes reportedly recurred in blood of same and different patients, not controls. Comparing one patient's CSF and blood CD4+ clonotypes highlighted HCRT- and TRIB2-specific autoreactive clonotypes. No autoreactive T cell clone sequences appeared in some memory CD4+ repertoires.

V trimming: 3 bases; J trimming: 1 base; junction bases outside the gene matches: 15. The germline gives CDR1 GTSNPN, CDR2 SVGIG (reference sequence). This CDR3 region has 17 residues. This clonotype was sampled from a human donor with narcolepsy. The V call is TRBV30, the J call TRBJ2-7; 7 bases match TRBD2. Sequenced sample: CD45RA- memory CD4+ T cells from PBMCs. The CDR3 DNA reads TGTGCCTGGAGACCGGGACTATCAACAACGGGGTCCTACGAGCAGTACTTC. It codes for CAWRPGLSTTGSYEQYF.